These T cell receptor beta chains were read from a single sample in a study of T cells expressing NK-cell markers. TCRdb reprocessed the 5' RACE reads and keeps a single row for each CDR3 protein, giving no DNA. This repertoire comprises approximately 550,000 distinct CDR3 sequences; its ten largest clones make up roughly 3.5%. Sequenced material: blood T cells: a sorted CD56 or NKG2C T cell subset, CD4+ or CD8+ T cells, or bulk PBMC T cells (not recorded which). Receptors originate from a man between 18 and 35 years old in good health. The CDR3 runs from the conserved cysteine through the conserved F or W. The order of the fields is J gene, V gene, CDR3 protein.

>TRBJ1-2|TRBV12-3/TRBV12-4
CASRLGQTSNYGYTF
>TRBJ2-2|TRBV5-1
CASSLVGPNTGELFF
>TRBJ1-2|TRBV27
CASSPTGGKLGYTF
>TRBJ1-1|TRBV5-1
CASSLGGVDTEAFF
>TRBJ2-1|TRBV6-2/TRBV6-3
CASSLTSLGNEQFF
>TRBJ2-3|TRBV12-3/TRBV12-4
CASRRLDGEEQYF
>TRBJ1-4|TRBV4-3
CASSGGTGVNEKLFF
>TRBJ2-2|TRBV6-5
CASSPTNLTGELFF
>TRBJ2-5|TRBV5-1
CASALIAGESETQYF
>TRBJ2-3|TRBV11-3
CASSRAEDTQYF
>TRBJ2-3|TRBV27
CASSLRPEGDTQYF
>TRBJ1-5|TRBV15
CATSGGLNQPQHF
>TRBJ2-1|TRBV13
CASRGNRTRYNEQFF
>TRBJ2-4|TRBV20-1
CSARGTQGGQKNIQYF
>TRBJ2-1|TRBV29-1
CSVGTGGQVYEQFF
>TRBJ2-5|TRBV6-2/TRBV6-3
CASSYGGGRALETQYF
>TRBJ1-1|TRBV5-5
CASSLRQLTEAFF
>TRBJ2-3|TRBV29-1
CSVTGTSGGDWDTQYF
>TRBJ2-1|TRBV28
CASSLPLAEQFF
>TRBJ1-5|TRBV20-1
CSASEGRLSNQPQHF
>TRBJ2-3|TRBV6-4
CASSVGRPDTQYF
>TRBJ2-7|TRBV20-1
CSASPRQGYEQYF
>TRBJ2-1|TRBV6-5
CASSYGGFSEQFF
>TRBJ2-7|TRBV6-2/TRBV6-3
CASTDGGDPIYEQYF
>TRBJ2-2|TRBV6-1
CASTKKSSLNTGELFF